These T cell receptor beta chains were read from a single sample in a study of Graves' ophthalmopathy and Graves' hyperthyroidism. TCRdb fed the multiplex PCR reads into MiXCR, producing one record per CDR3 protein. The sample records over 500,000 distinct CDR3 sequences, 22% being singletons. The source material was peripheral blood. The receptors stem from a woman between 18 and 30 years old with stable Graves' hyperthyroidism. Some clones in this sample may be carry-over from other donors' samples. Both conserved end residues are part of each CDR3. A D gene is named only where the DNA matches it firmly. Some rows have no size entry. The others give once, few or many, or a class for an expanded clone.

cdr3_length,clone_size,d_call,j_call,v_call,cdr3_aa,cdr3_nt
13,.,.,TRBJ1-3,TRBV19,CASRKVGGNTIYF,TGTGCCAGTAGAAAAGTCGGCGGAAACACCATATATTTT
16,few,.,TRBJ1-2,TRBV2,CASSEQGPGFNYGYTF,TGTGCCAGCAGTGAACAGGGTCCCGGGTTTAACTATGGCTACACCTTC
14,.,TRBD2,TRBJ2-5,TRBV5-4,CASSVRGGKETQYF,TGTGCCAGCAGCGTGCGGGGGGGTAAAGAGACCCAGTACTTC
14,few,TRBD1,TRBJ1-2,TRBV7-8,CASSRGQGKSGYTF,TGTGCCAGCAGCCGGGGACAGGGGAAGAGCGGCTACACCTTC
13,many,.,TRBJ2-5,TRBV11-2,CASSWDSRETQYF,TGTGCCAGCAGCTGGGACTCCCGAGAGACCCAGTACTTC
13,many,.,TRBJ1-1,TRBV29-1,CSVASEGNTEAFF,TGCAGCGTTGCGAGCGAGGGAAACACTGAAGCTTTCTTT
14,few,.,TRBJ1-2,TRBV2,CASSGDTTNYGYTF,TGTGCCAGCAGTGGGGACACAACTAACTATGGCTACACCTTC
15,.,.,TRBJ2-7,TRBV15,CAISRERDGSYERYF,TGTGCCATCAGCAGAGAGAGGGACGGCTCCTACGAGCGGTACTTC
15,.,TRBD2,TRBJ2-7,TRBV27,CASSLPGLAVYEQYF,TGTGCCAGCAGTTTACCGGGACTAGCGGTTTACGAGCAGTACTTC
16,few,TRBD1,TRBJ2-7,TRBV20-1,CSARDAQGQGNYEQYF,TGCAGTGCTAGAGACGCGCAGGGACAGGGGAACTACGAGCAGTACTTC
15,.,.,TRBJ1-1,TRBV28,CASSLSRRVGTEAFF,TGTGCCAGCAGTTTATCTCGGAGGGTAGGCACTGAAGCTTTCTTT
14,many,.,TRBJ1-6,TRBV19,CASSMVFQNSPLHF,TGTGCCAGTAGTATGGTTTTTCAGAATTCACCCCTCCACTTT
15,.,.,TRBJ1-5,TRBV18,CASSAQGVGNQPQHF,TGTGCCAGCTCAGCACAGGGTGTCGGCAATCAGCCCCAGCATTTT
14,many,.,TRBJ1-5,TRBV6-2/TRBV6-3,CASSFLMSDQPQHF,TGTGCCAGCAGTTTCCTCATGTCGGATCAGCCCCAGCATTTT
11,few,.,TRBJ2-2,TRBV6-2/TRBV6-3,CASSHAGEVFF,TGTGCCAGCAGTCACGCCGGGGAGGTGTTTTTT
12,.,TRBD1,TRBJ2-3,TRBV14,CASADRGDTQYF,TGTGCCAGCGCAGACAGGGGAGATACGCAGTATTTT
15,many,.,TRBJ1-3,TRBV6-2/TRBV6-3,CASSYEGDSGNTIYF,TGTGCCAGCAGTTACGAAGGAGACTCTGGAAACACCATATATTTT
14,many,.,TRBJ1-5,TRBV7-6,CASSLKDSNQPQHF,TGTGCCAGCAGCTTGAAGGATAGCAATCAGCCCCAGCATTTT
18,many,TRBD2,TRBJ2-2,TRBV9,CASSLPRLAGRQSGELFF,TGTGCCAGCAGCTTGCCCCGACTAGCGGGAAGGCAGAGCGGGGAGCTGTTTTTT
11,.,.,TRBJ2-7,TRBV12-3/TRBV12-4,CAISLRYEQYF,TGTGCCATCAGTTTACGCTACGAGCAGTACTTC
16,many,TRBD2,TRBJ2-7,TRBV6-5,CASSYSKSGGLYEQYF,TGTGCCAGCAGTTACTCGAAAAGCGGGGGCCTTTACGAGCAGTACTTC
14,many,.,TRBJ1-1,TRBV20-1,CSARDVRANTEASF,TGCAGTGCTAGAGACGTCAGGGCGAACACTGAAGCTTCCTTT
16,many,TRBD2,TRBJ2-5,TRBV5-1,CASSLSGGDGQETQYF,TGCGCCAGCAGCCTCTCCGGGGGGGATGGGCAAGAGACCCAGTACTTC
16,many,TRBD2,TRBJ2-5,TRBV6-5,CASSYPRGGLQETQYF,TGTGCCAGCAGTTACCCTCGGGGGGGGCTCCAAGAGACCCAGTACTTC
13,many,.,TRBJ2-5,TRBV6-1,CASNRDSPETQYF,TGTGCCAGCAATCGGGACTCTCCGGAGACCCAGTACTTC
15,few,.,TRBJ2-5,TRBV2,CASSTSWGGGETQYF,TGTGCCAGCAGTACCTCCTGGGGAGGCGGGGAGACCCAGTACTTC
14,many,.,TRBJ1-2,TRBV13,CASTLSFDNYGYTF,TGTGCCAGCACCCTATCTTTCGACAACTATGGCTACACCTTC
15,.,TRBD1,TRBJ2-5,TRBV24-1,CATSVGGQGTETQYF,TGTGCCACCAGTGTTGGGGGACAGGGGACAGAGACCCAGTACTTC
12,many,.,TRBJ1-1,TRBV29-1,CSVVGSNTEAFF,TGCAGCGTTGTAGGGTCGAACACTGAAGCTTTCTTT
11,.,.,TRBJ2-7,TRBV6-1,CASHRDHEQYF,TGTGCCAGCCACAGGGACCACGAGCAGTACTTC
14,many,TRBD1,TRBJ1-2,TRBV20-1,CSAAGGQASWGYTF,TGCAGTGCCGCAGGGGGACAGGCCTCCTGGGGCTACACCTTC
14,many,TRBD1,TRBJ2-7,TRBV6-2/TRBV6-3,CASKFGTGIYEQYF,TGTGCCAGCAAATTTGGGACAGGGATCTACGAGCAGTACTTC
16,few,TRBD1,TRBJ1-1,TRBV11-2,CASSLIPPRQGTEAFF,TGTGCCAGCAGCTTAATCCCGCCTAGACAGGGAACGGAAGCTTTCTTT
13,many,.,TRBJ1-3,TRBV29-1,CSVVPGSGNTIYF,TGCAGCGTTGTCCCGGGCTCTGGAAACACCATATATTTT
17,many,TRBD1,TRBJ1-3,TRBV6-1,CASRERTGSDSGNTIYF,TGTGCCAGCCGAGAACGGACAGGGAGCGACTCTGGAAACACCATATATTTT
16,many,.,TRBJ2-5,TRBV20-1,CSARDGRRNSMETQYF,TGCAGTGCTAGAGATGGGCGGAGAAATAGTATGGAGACCCAGTACTTC
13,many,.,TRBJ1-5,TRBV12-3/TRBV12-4,CASSFPLFTPQHF,TGTGCCAGCAGTTTCCCCCTATTTACGCCCCAGCATTTT
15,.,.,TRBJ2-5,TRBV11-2,CASSSTWGGQETQYF,TGTGCCAGCAGCTCGACCTGGGGGGGGCAGGAGACCCAGTACTTC
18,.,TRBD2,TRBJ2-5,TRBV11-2,CASNLRREGFSGEETQYF,TGTGCTAGCAACTTACGGCGGGAGGGCTTTTCTGGGGAAGAGACCCAGTACTTC
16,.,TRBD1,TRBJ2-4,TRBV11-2,CASSWVRGRDKNIQYF,TGTGCCAGCAGTTGGGTCAGGGGGCGCGACAAAAACATTCAGTACTTC
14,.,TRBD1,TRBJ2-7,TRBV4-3,CASSQGDRVSEQYF,TGCGCCAGCAGCCAAGGGGACAGGGTGAGCGAGCAGTACTTC
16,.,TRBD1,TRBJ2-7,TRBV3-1,CASSLSQGQEWYEQYF,TGTGCCAGCAGCCTGTCACAGGGGCAGGAGTGGTACGAGCAGTACTTC
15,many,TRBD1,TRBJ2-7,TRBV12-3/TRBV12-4,CASSLVLQGLYEQYF,TGTGCCAGCAGTTTAGTCTTACAGGGGTTATACGAGCAGTACTTC
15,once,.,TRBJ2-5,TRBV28,CASRGNQGGGETQYF,TGTGCCAGCAGGGGGAACCAGGGAGGGGGAGAGACCCAGTACTTC
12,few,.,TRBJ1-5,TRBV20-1,CSATGGGQPQHF,TGCAGTGCTACCGGTGGCGGGCAGCCCCAGCATTTT